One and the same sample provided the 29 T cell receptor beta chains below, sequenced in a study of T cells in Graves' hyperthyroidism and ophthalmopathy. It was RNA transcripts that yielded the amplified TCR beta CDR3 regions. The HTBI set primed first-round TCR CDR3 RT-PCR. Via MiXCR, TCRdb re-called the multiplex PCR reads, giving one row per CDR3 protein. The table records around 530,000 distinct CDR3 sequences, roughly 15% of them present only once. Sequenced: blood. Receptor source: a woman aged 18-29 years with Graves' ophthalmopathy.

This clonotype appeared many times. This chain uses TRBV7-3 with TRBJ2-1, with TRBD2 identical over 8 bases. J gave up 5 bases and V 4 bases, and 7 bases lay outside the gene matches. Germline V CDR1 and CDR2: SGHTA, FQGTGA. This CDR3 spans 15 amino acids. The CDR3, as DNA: TGTGCCAGCAGCTGGGCTAGCGGGCCTAACAATGAGCAGTTCTTC. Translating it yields CASSWASGPNNEQFF.

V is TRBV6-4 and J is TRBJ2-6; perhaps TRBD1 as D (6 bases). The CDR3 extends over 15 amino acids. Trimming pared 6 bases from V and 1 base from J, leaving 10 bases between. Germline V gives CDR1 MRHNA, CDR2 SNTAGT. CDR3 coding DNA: TGTGCCAGCAGAGAACAGGGTTCTGGGGCCAACGTCCTGACTTTC. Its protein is CASREQGSGANVLTF.

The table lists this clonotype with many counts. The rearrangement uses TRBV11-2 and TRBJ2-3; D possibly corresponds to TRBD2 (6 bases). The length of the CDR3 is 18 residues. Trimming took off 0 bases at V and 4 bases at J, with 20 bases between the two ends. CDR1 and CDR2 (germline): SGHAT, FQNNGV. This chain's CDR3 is CASSLEGGGVWIADTQYF. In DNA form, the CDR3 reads TGTGCCAGCAGCTTAGAGGGCGGCGGGGTTTGGATCGCAGATACGCAGTATTTT.

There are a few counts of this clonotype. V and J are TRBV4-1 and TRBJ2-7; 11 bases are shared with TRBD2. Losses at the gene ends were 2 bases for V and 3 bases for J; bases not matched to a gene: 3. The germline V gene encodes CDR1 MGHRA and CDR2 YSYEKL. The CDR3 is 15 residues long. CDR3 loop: CASSQPTSGDYEQYF. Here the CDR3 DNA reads TGCGCCAGCAGCCAACCGACTAGCGGGGACTACGAGCAGTACTTC.

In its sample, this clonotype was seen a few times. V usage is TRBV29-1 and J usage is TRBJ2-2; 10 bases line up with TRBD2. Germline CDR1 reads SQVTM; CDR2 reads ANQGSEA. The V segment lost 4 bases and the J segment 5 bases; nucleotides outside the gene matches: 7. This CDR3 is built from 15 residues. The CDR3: CSVVTAGGRTGELFF. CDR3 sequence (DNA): TGCAGCGTTGTAACAGCGGGAGGGCGTACCGGGGAGCTGTTTTTT.

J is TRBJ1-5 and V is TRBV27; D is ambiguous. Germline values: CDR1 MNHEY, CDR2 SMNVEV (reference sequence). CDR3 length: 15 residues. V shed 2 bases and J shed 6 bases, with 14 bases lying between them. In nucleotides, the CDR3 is TGTGCCAGCAGTTTAGCGGGATATGGTGGTCAGCCCCAGCATTTT. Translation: CASSLAGYGGQPQHF.

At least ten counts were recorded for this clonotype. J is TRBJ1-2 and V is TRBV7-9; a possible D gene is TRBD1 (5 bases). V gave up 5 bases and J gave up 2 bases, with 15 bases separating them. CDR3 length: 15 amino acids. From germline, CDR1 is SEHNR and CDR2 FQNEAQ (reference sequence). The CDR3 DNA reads TGTGCCAGCAGCCCCCCAGGGAGACCCAACTATGGCTACACCTTC. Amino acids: CASSPPGRPNYGYTF.

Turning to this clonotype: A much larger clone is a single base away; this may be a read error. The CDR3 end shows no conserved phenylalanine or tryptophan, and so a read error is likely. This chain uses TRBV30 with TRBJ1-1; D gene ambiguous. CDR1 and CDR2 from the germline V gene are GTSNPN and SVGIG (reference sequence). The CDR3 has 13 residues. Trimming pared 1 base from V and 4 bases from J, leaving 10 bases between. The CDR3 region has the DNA TGTGCCTGGAGTGGGAACCGGGGCACTGAAGCTTTCCTT. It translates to CAWSGNRGTEAFL.

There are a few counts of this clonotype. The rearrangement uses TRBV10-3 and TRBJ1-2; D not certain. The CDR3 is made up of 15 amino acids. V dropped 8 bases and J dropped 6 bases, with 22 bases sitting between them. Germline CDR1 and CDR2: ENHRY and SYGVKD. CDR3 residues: CAIGEPTEWRHGYTF. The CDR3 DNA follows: TGTGCCATCGGAGAACCGACGGAGTGGCGCCATGGCTACACCTTC.

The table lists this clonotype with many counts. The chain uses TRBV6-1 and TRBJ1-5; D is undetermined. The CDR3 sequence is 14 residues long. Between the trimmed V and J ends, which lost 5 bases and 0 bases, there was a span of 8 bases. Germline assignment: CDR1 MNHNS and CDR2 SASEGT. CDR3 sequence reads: CASSQLHSNQPQHF. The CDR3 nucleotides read TGTGCCAGCAGTCAGTTACATAGCAATCAGCCCCAGCATTTT.

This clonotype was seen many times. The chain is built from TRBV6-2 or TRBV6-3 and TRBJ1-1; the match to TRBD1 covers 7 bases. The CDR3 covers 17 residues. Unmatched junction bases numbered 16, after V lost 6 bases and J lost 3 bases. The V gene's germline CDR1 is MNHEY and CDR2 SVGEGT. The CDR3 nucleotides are TGTGCCAGCAGCTCCGGACAGGTTATCTCCGTCGACACTGAAGCTTTCTTT. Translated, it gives CASSSGQVISVDTEAFF.

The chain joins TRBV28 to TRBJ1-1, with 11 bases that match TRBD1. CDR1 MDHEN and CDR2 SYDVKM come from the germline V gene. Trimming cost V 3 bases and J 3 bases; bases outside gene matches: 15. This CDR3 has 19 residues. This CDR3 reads CASSLIGWTGGEEDTEAFF. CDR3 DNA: TGTGCCAGCAGTTTGATTGGGTGGACAGGGGGCGAGGAAGACACTGAAGCTTTCTTT.

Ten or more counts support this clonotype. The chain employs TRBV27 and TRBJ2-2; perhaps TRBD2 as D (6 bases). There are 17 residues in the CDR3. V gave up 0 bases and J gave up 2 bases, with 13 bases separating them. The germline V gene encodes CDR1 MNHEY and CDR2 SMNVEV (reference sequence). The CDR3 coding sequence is TGTGCCAGCAGTTTATCTAGTGAACTAGCCAACACCGGGGAGCTGTTTTTT. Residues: CASSLSSELANTGELFF.

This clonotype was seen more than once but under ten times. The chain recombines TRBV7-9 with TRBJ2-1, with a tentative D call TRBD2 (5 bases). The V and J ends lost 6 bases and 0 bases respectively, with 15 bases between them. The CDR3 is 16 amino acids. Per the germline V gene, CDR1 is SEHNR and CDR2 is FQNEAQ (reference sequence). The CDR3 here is CASSRPTGSSYNEQFF. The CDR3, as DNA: TGTGCCAGCAGTCGCCCGACGGGGAGCTCCTACAATGAGCAGTTCTTC. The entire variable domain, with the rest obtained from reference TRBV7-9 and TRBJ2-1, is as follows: DTGVSQNPRHKITKRGQNVTFRCDPISEHNRLYWYRQTLGQGPEFLTYFQNEAQLEKSRLLSDRFSAERPKGSFSTLEIQRTEQGDSAMYLCASSRPTGSSYNEQFFGPGTRLTVL.

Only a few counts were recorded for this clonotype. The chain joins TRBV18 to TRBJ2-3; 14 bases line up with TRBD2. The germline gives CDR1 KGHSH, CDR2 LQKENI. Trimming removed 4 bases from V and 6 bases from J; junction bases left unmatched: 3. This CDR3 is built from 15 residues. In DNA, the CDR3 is TGTGCCAGCTCACTGGGACTAGCGGGAGACGATACGCAGTATTTT. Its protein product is CASSLGLAGDDTQYF.

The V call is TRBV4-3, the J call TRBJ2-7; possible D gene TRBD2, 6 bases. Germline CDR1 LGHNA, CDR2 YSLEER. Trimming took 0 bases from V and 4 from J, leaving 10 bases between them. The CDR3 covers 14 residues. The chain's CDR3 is CASSQDGRKYEQYF. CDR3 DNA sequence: TGCGCCAGCAGCCAAGACGGGAGAAAATACGAGCAGTACTTC.

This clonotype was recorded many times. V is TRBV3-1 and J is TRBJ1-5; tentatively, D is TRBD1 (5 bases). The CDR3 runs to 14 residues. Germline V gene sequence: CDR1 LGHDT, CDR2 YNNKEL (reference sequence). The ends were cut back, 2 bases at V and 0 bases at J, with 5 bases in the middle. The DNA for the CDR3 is TGTGCCAGCAGCCAACAGGGTAGCAATCAGCCCCAGCATTTT. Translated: CASSQQGSNQPQHF. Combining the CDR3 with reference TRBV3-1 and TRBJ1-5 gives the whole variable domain DTAVSQTPKYLVTQMGNDKSIKCEQNLGHDTMYWYKQDSKKFLKIMFSYNNKELIINETVPNRFSPKSPDKAHLNLHINSLELGDSAVYFCASSQQGSNQPQHFGDGTRLSIL.

The CDR3: CASSHTSGGDNEQFF. The CDR3 bases are TGTGCCAGCAGCCATACTAGCGGGGGGGACAATGAGCAGTTCTTC. V gene TRBV6-2 or TRBV6-3 combines with J gene TRBJ2-1; 13 bases align to TRBD2. This CDR3 comprises 15 residues. With V trimmed by 6 bases and J by 5 bases, 4 bases remained unmatched. Germline-derived CDR1 and CDR2 are MNHEY and SVGEGT.

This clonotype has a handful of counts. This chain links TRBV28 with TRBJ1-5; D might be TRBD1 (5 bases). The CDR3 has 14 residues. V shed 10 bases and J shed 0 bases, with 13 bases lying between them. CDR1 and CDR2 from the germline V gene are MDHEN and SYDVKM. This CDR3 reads CAIDRDISNQPQHF. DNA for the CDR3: TGTGCCATAGACAGAGACATTAGCAATCAGCCCCAGCATTTT.

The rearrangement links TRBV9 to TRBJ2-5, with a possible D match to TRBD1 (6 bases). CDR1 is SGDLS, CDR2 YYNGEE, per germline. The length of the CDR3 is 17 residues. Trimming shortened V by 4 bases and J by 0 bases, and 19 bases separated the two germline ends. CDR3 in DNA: TGTGCCAGCAGCTCTCCCGTGGACAGCGCCGACCAAGAGACCCAGTACTTC. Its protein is CASSSPVDSADQETQYF.

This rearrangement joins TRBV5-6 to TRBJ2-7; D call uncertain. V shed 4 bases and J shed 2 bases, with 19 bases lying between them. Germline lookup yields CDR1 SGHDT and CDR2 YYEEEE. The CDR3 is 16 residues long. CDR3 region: CASSLIDPVVPYEQYF. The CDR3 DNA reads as TGTGCCAGCAGCCTTATAGACCCGGTGGTCCCCTACGAGCAGTACTTC.

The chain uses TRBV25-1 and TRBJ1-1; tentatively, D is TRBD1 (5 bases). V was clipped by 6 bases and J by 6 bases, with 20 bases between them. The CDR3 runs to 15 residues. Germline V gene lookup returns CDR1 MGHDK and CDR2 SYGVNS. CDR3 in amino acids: CASSVYQGLKAEAFF. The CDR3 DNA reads TGTGCCAGCAGCGTCTACCAGGGTCTTAAGGCTGAAGCTTTCTTT.

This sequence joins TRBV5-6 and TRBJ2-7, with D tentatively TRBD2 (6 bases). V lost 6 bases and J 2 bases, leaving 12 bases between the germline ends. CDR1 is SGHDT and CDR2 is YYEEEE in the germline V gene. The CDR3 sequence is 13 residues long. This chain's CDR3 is CASKTRAAYEQYF. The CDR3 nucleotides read TGTGCCAGCAAGACTAGAGCAGCCTACGAGCAGTACTTC.

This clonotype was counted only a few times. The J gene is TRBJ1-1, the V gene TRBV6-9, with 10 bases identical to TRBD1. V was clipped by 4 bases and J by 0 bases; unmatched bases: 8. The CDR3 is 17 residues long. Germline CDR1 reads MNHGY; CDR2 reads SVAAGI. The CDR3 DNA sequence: TGTGCCAGCAGTTCGGACCGGGACAGGGGTGTGAACACTGAAGCTTTCTTT. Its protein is CASSSDRDRGVNTEAFF.

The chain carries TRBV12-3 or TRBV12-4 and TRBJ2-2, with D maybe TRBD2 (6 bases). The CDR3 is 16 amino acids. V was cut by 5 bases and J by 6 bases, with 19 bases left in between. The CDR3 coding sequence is TGTGCCAGCAGTAAAAAACAGCCAACTAGCCCCGGGGAGCTGTTTTTT. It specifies CASSKKQPTSPGELFF.

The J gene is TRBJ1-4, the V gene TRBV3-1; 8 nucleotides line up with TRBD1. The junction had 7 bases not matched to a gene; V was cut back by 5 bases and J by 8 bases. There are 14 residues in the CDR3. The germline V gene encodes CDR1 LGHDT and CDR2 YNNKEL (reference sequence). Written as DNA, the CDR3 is TGTGCCAGCAGCTCGGGACAGGCCGGGGAAAAACTGTTTTTT. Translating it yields CASSSGQAGEKLFF.

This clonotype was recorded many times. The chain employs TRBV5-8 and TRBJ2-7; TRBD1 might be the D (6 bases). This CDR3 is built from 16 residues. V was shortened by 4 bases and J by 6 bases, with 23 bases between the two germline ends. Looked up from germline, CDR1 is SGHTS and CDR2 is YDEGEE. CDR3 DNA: TGTGCCAGCAGCGCCTCCGGGACACTCCTACATGGCGAGCAGTACTTC. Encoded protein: CASSASGTLLHGEQYF.

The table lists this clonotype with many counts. The CDR3 DNA is TGTGCCAGCAGCCAAGATCAACCCGGGAGCAATCAGCCCCAGCATTTT. As protein: CASSQDQPGSNQPQHF. The chain links TRBV3-1 to TRBJ1-5; D gene ambiguous. V gave up 0 bases and J gave up 1 base, with 10 bases separating them. The CDR3 covers 16 residues. From germline, CDR1 is LGHDT and CDR2 YNNKEL (reference sequence).

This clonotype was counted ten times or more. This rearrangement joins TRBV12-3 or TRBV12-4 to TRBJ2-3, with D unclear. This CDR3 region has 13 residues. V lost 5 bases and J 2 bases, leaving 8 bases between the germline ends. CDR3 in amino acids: CASSLEHTDTQYF. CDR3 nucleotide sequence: TGTGCCAGCAGTCTCGAACACACAGATACGCAGTATTTT.